This TCR beta chain was observed in a study of shared clonotypes between healthy human individuals. Concerning this clone: Its antigen is not identified.

Findings and limits, study-wide: The four-donor shared clonotypes exceeded non-shared clonotypes in generation probability, with non-shared ones scoring lower. When naive CD4 clonotypes were compared across a few donors, 5% to 5.5% were shared.

Each of the donors was a healthy adult who was HIV-negative and had not had a recent acute infection or vaccination. CDR3 length: 18 amino acids. The germline gives CDR1 SQVTM, CDR2 ANQGSEA. The V end was cut by 6 bases, the J end by 0 bases, with 26 bases between. Repertoires were generated with immunoSEQ multiplex PCR, while TCRdb's copy carries only in-frame clones and drops some. The repertoire holds 90,000 to 150,000 clones, with over 65% as singletons. This TCR came from a woman aged 25 to 39 in good health. The J gene is TRBJ1-1, the V gene TRBV29-1; tentative D call: TRBD1 (6 bases). The sequencing input was memory CD8+ T cells sorted from blood. Indicated subset: CD45RO+ cells pooled with CCR7-negative TemRA cells. This chain's CDR3 is CSVHPMAGESALNTEAFF. CDR3 DNA sequence: TGCAGCGTCCACCCCATGGCAGGGGAATCGGCCCTGAACACTGAAGCTTTCTTT.